Listed here is a single T cell receptor (beta chain). Its antigen is currently unknown. The sample originates from a study of shared clonotypes between healthy human individuals. The study's findings and limits: It was the non-shared clonotypes that had lower generation probabilities than clonotypes shared by all four donors.

Per the germline V gene, CDR1 is SGHRS and CDR2 is YFSETQ. The CDR3 has 16 amino acids. Trimming removed 2 bases at V and 2 bases at J, with 16 bases between. When replicate PCRs were run on sorted subsets, they used 150 to 200 ng DNA, approximately 27,000 T cell genomes. TCRdb keeps only in-frame clones here, not all; method: immunoSEQ multiplex PCR. This table has 2 million to 2.5 million clones, around 90% appearing once. The TCR sequence derives from a man between 18 and 29 years old in good health. Some clones in this sample may be carry-over from other donors' samples. The sample taken for sequencing was naive CD4+ T cells from PBMCs. Subset defined: CD45RA+ positively selected. The rearrangement uses TRBV5-1 and TRBJ2-5, with D possibly TRBD1 on 6 matching bases. The CDR3 sequence is CASSLGDTVGQETQYF. CDR3 nucleotides: TGCGCCAGCAGCTTAGGGGACACCGTAGGGCAAGAGACCCAGTACTTC. Looking up the rest from reference TRBV5-1 and TRBJ2-5 gives the full variable domain: KAGVTQTPRYLIKTRGQQVTLSCSPISGHRSVSWYQQTPGQGLQFLFEYFSETQRNKGNFPGRFSGRQFSNSRSEMNVSTLELGDSALYLCASSLGDTVGQETQYFGPGTRLLVL.